These T cell receptor beta chains were read from a single sample in a study of post-analysis software for immune sequencing data. MiXCR, applied by TCRdb to the PCR reads, yields one record per CDR3 protein. The data contain 380,000 or so distinct CDR3 sequences, roughly 35% of them singletons. Specimen: blood. Every receptor here comes from a girl aged 10-17 years with multiple sclerosis. CDR3s include the opening cysteine and the closing phenylalanine or tryptophan. Fields, in order: CDR3 protein, J gene, CDR3 length, V gene.

CDR3: CASSQQDRGNTEAFF
J: TRBJ1-1
length: 15
V: TRBV4-2

CDR3: CASSQAGQGEQYF
J: TRBJ2-7
length: 13
V: TRBV3-1

CDR3: CASSLVGTSGITDTQYF
J: TRBJ2-3
length: 17
V: TRBV7-2

CDR3: CASSLDGHKNIQYF
J: TRBJ2-4
length: 14
V: TRBV11-1

CDR3: CASSLPLSSFSYEQYF
J: TRBJ2-7
length: 16
V: TRBV7-2

CDR3: CSVGLAGGHEQFF
J: TRBJ2-1
length: 13
V: TRBV29-1

CDR3: CASTGGYEQYF
J: TRBJ2-7
length: 11
V: TRBV6-2/TRBV6-3

CDR3: CASSYERGSGYTF
J: TRBJ1-2
length: 13
V: TRBV6-6

CDR3: CASSLGRGTWGRPDTQYF
J: TRBJ2-3
length: 18
V: TRBV12-3/TRBV12-4

CDR3: CASSTGTAFQETQYF
J: TRBJ2-5
length: 15
V: TRBV27

CDR3: CASSEVRRLIVLTF
J: TRBJ2-6
length: 14
V: TRBV6-1

CDR3: CASNPTVYSNQPQHF
J: TRBJ1-5
length: 15
V: TRBV28

CDR3: CASNGGNGVSYNEQFF
J: TRBJ2-1
length: 16
V: TRBV9

CDR3: CSVGLAGTGTDTQYF
J: TRBJ2-3
length: 15
V: TRBV29-1

CDR3: CASSMDLTTQYF
J: TRBJ2-3
length: 12
V: TRBV7-2

CDR3: CSVEGGGHLNTEAFF
J: TRBJ1-1
length: 15
V: TRBV29-1

CDR3: CASSEVGEGYTF
J: TRBJ1-2
length: 12
V: TRBV6-1

CDR3: CASSQELTTGGGYTF
J: TRBJ1-2
length: 15
V: TRBV4-3

CDR3: CASSLFGTGGAEQYF
J: TRBJ2-7
length: 15
V: TRBV12-3/TRBV12-4

CDR3: CSVDRLGTEAFF
J: TRBJ1-1
length: 12
V: TRBV29-1

CDR3: CSAIGGADFTDTQYF
J: TRBJ2-3
length: 15
V: TRBV20-1

CDR3: CSARDLLAGAFTDTQYF
J: TRBJ2-3
length: 17
V: TRBV20-1

CDR3: CASRGLGEDTQYF
J: TRBJ2-3
length: 13
V: TRBV6-1

CDR3: CASSPREGLSSYNEQFF
J: TRBJ2-1
length: 17
V: TRBV6-1

CDR3: CASSTDYGYTF
J: TRBJ1-2
length: 11
V: TRBV6-2/TRBV6-3

CDR3: CASSDWSTSGTDTQYF
J: TRBJ2-3
length: 16
V: TRBV2

CDR3: CASSSPDGGGGETQYF
J: -
length: 16
V: TRBV7-9

CDR3: CASSGTGGYGYTF
J: TRBJ1-2
length: 13
V: TRBV9

CDR3: CSVERQGVGEQYF
J: TRBJ2-7
length: 13
V: TRBV29-1

CDR3: CSVRAGEGFETQYF
J: -
length: 14
V: TRBV29-1

CDR3: CASSPRGLTYNEQFF
J: TRBJ2-1
length: 15
V: TRBV6-1

CDR3: CASSWTRSSSYNEQFF
J: TRBJ2-1
length: 16
V: TRBV5-1

CDR3: CATYTENTEAFF
J: TRBJ1-1
length: 12
V: TRBV2

CDR3: CASREVKRRGLFPNTEAFF
J: TRBJ1-1
length: 19
V: TRBV6-1

CDR3: CASSPRLAGGPDNEQFF
J: TRBJ2-1
length: 17
V: TRBV7-9

CDR3: CAGSWVGPAQETQYF
J: TRBJ2-5
length: 15
V: TRBV5-1

CDR3: CASSLVSSYQETQYF
J: TRBJ2-5
length: 15
V: TRBV5-6

CDR3: CATSRQGGPYEQYF
J: TRBJ2-7
length: 14
V: TRBV15

CDR3: CASSYPRGFSYNEQFF
J: TRBJ2-1
length: 16
V: TRBV6-2/TRBV6-3

CDR3: CSALEGTEAFF
J: TRBJ1-1
length: 11
V: TRBV29-1

CDR3: CASKIGSLNEQFF
J: TRBJ2-1
length: 13
V: TRBV2

CDR3: CSASRPPSEETQYF
J: TRBJ2-5
length: 14
V: TRBV20-1

CDR3: CASSPGCDGATDTQYF
J: TRBJ2-3
length: 16
V: TRBV6-5